These 25 T cell receptor beta chains came from one sample sequenced in a study of glioma-infiltrating T cells after dendritic cell vaccination (dated by TCRdb to the mid-2010s). Library preparation employed the immunoSEQ multiplex PCR assay. TCRdb limited this immuneACCESS table to in-frame rearrangements with V and J called. A share of clones is missing; checked studies link under half to unresolved V genes, and the rest is unexplained. The sample records about 64,000 clones, around nine tenths of which are singletons. The top ten constitute about 9.9% of the sample. What the time point label conveys for this sample: after dendritic cell vaccination, including at tumor progression/relapse. The sample in question was blood, obtained after dendritic cell vaccination. The receptors stem from a human donor with glioblastoma.

The chain links TRBV7-3 to TRBJ2-1, with D maybe TRBD1 (6 bases). Germline V gene data show CDR1 as SGHTA and CDR2 as FQGTGA. V lost 4 bases and J 8 bases, leaving 15 bases between the germline ends. There are 14 residues in the CDR3. The CDR3 sequence: CASSYSTGSYEQFF. The CDR3 region has the DNA TGTGCCAGCAGCTATAGTACAGGGAGCTATGAGCAGTTCTTC. Filled out from reference TRBV7-3 and TRBJ2-1, the complete variable domain reads GAGVSQTPSNKVTEKGKYVELRCDPISGHTALYWYRQSLGQGPEFLIYFQGTGAADDSGLPNDRFFAVRPEGSVSTLKIQRTERGDSAVYLCASSYSTGSYEQFFGPGTRLTVL.

This chain links TRBV19 with TRBJ2-3; possibly TRBD2 for D (5 bases). V was clipped by 5 bases and J by 5 bases, with 14 bases between them. The CDR3 consists of 14 residues. Germline-derived CDR1 and CDR2 are LNHDA and SQIVND (reference sequence). The CDR3 sequence: CASSSYPGKDTQYF. The CDR3 coding sequence is TGTGCCAGTAGTTCCTACCCCGGGAAAGATACGCAGTATTTT. Using reference TRBV19 and TRBJ2-3 for the parts outside the CDR3, the full variable domain is DGGITQSPKYLFRKEGQNVTLSCEQNLNHDAMYWYRQDPGQGLRLIYYSQIVNDFQKGDIAEGYSVSREKKESFPLTVTSAQKNPTAFYLCASSSYPGKDTQYFGPGTRLTVL.

This rearrangement joins TRBV6-1 to TRBJ1-5, with 10 bases fitting TRBD1. The length of the CDR3 is 16 residues. V dropped 3 bases and J dropped 2; count of bases not matched to a gene: 4. Germline CDR1 MNHNS, CDR2 SASEGT. DNA of the CDR3: TGTGCCAGCAGTGAGAGACAGGGGGCAGGCAATCAGCCCCAGCATTTT. Protein sequence: CASSERQGAGNQPQHF.

Worth noting for this clone: The same CDR3 also results from other DNA sequences found in this sample. The rearrangement uses TRBV5-1 and TRBJ2-7, with a weak D call TRBD2 (5 bases). V lost 4 bases, J lost 0 bases, and 5 bases lay in between. Germline assignment: CDR1 SGHRS and CDR2 YFSETQ. The CDR3 length is 12 residues. CDR3 bases: TGCGCCAGCAGCCGGGACTCCTACGAGCAGTACTTC. Translation gives CASSRDSYEQYF.

For this clone: The junction shows a germline mismatch at one end, possibly a read error. The chain joins TRBV28 to TRBJ2-1; TRBD2 agrees at 9 bases. In germline, CDR1 is MDHEN, CDR2 SYDVKM. This CDR3 contains 14 residues. Here the CDR3 reads CASSLARLAALAVF. CDR3 nucleotides: TGTGCCAGCAGCCTTGCGCGACTAGCGGCCCTGGCGGTCTTC.

This sequence joins TRBV4-2 and TRBJ1-1; tentatively, D is TRBD1 (5 bases). The germline CDR1 and CDR2 sequences are LGHNA and YNFKEQ. The CDR3 contains 14 residues. Trimming removed 3 bases at V and 5 bases at J, with 13 bases between. CDR3 nucleotides: TGTGCCAGCAGCCACCTTAAGGAGGGGACTGAAGCTTTCTTT. It codes for CASSHLKEGTEAFF.

The gene calls are TRBV9 and TRBJ2-7, with 11 positions matching TRBD1. The CDR3 runs 14 residues. In germline, CDR1 is SGDLS, CDR2 YYNGEE. Losses at the gene ends were 3 bases for V and 3 bases for J; bases not matched to a gene: 2. The CDR3 here is CASSAGTGGYEQYF. The CDR3 region has the DNA TGTGCCAGCAGCGCCGGGACAGGGGGCTACGAGCAGTACTTC.

V gene TRBV7-2 combines with J gene TRBJ1-5, with D hard to call. This CDR3 has 16 residues. The germline V gene encodes CDR1 SGHTA and CDR2 FQGNSA. V was pared by 6 bases and J by 7 bases, with 22 bases between. The CDR3 sequence: CASSPLEPGVWQPQHF. CDR3 bases: TGTGCCAGCAGTCCCCTCGAGCCCGGGGTGTGGCAGCCCCAGCATTTT.

The V gene is TRBV5-1, the J gene TRBJ2-3; TRBD2 might be the D (5 bases). Germline-derived CDR1 and CDR2 are SGHRS and YFSETQ. Trimming stripped 4 bases from V and 5 bases from J, with 17 bases between. The CDR3 spans 15 residues. In nucleotides, the CDR3 is TGCGCCAGCAGCCCAATTAGAAAGAGCGGAGATACGCAGTATTTT. Amino acids: CASSPIRKSGDTQYF.

The chain employs TRBV21-1 and TRBJ1-1; the DNA was not compared with TRBD1, the D call given in the table. TRBV21-1 is shown as a pseudogene. This CDR3 spans 18 amino acids. The DNA for the CDR3 is TGTGCCAGCAGCAAAAGCGGACAGGGGGCTTTTCGGAACACTGAAGCTTTCTTT. It translates to CASSKSGQGAFRNTEAFF.

The chain employs TRBV19 and TRBJ2-1; 15 bases are a match to TRBD2. V trimming: 5 bases; J trimming: 4 bases; junction bases outside the gene matches: 6. The CDR3 contains 17 residues. Germline assignment: CDR1 LNHDA and CDR2 SQIVND (reference sequence). In nucleotides, the CDR3 is TGTGCCAGTAGTCCCCCGGGACTAGCGGGGGGTTACAATGAGCAGTTCTTC. Protein: CASSPPGLAGGYNEQFF.

This clone was observed once. V and J are TRBV5-1 and TRBJ2-7, with 8 bases that match TRBD1. The trim removed 7 bases at V and 4 bases at J, leaving 13 bases unmatched. Germline-derived CDR1 and CDR2 are SGHRS and YFSETQ. The CDR3 sequence is 15 residues long. CDR3 region: CASRRQGTGSYEQYF. In DNA form, the CDR3 reads TGCGCCAGCCGCAGACAAGGGACAGGATCGTACGAGCAGTACTTC.

This clone came up once. The chain combines TRBV14 with TRBJ1-2; TRBD1 might be the D (6 bases). Germline V gene data show CDR1 as SGHDN and CDR2 as FVKESK. The CDR3 has 16 residues. V lost 3 bases and J 3 bases, leaving 17 bases between the germline ends. The CDR3: CASSQRPGQDHYGYTF. CDR3 bases: TGTGCCAGCAGCCAGAGACCGGGACAAGATCACTATGGCTACACCTTC. Full variable domain (outside the CDR3, taken from reference TRBV14 and TRBJ1-2): EAGVTQFPSHSVIEKGQTVTLRCDPISGHDNLYWYRRVMGKEIKFLLHFVKESKQDESGMPNNRFLAERTGGTYSTLKVQPAELEDSGVYFCASSQRPGQDHYGYTFGSGTRLTVV.

The genes are TRBV12-5 and TRBJ2-2; a possible D gene is TRBD2 (6 bases). Deletions cut 4 bases from V and 5 bases from J, with 11 bases between. This CDR3 contains 14 residues. Germline CDR1 LGHNT, CDR2 FRNRAP. CDR3 DNA sequence: TGTGCTAGTGGTTACTGGGGGGAGACCGGGGAGCTGTTTTTT. This encodes CASGYWGETGELFF.

This chain joins TRBV7-2 and TRBJ2-2; 14 nucleotides agree with TRBD2. This CDR3 region has 17 residues. Germline-derived CDR1 and CDR2 are SGHTA and FQGNSA. V gave up 1 base and J gave up 7 bases; unmatched junction bases: 5. The CDR3 spells CASSLGTSGRRFGELFF. The DNA for the CDR3 is TGTGCCAGCAGCTTAGGGACTAGCGGGAGGAGGTTCGGGGAGCTGTTTTTT.

The CDR3 DNA is TGCGCCAGCAGCACGGACAGCTACAATGAGCAGTTCTTC. It encodes CASSTDSYNEQFF. V and J are TRBV5-1 and TRBJ2-1; tentative D call: TRBD1 (6 bases). CDR3 length: 13 residues. Germline V gene data show CDR1 as SGHRS and CDR2 as YFSETQ. Trimming stripped 4 bases from V and 3 bases from J, with 8 bases between. Full variable domain (outside the CDR3, taken from reference TRBV5-1 and TRBJ2-1): KAGVTQTPRYLIKTRGQQVTLSCSPISGHRSVSWYQQTPGQGLQFLFEYFSETQRNKGNFPGRFSGRQFSNSRSEMNVSTLELGDSALYLCASSTDSYNEQFFGPGTRLTVL.

V is TRBV11-2 and J is TRBJ2-3; the D is unclear. The CDR3 sequence is 14 residues long. Germline V gives CDR1 SGHAT, CDR2 FQNNGV. The V and J ends lost 1 base and 4 bases respectively, with 9 bases between them. The CDR3 sequence: CASSLGSSADTQYF. The DNA for the CDR3 is TGTGCCAGCAGCTTAGGGAGCAGCGCAGATACGCAGTATTTT.

The rearrangement links TRBV19 to TRBJ2-1; TRBD1 aligns across 9 bases. Germline CDR1 reads LNHDA; CDR2 reads SQIVND (reference sequence). V lost 4 bases and J lost 12; bases outside the gene matches: 7. The CDR3 sequence is 13 residues long. The DNA of the CDR3 is TGTGCCAGTAGTACCAACAGGGGGCAGGGGCAGTTCTTC. Its translation: CASSTNRGQGQFF.

The chain employs TRBV6-5 and TRBJ1-2; D might be TRBD1 (6 bases). Germline lookup yields CDR1 MNHEY and CDR2 SVGAGI. CDR3 length equals 13 residues. Trimming took off 6 bases at V and 6 bases at J, with 14 bases between the two ends. The DNA for the CDR3 is TGTGCCAGCAGCTACCGGGACACAAATGGCTACACCTTC. Protein product: CASSYRDTNGYTF.

In its sample, this clone was seen once. The J gene is TRBJ2-7, the V gene TRBV18, with 10 bases fitting TRBD2. Germline V CDR1 and CDR2: KGHSH, LQKENI. Trimming removed 3 bases from V and 8 bases from J; junction bases left unmatched: 7. This CDR3 spans 14 amino acids. CDR3 bases: TGTGCCAGCTCACCGGAAACTAGCGGGGACCAGCAGTACTTC. Translated, it gives CASSPETSGDQQYF.

V gene TRBV9 combines with J gene TRBJ1-1; D possibly corresponds to TRBD1 (5 bases). Trimming pared 2 bases from V and 1 base from J, leaving 12 bases between. Germline V gene sequence: CDR1 SGDLS, CDR2 YYNGEE. The CDR3 has 15 residues. CDR3 DNA sequence: TGTGCCAGCAGCGTGCGACAGATGGGGAACACTGAAGCTTTCTTT. It encodes CASSVRQMGNTEAFF.

V gene TRBV4-1 combines with J gene TRBJ2-1; 8 bases align to TRBD1. Germline CDR1 and CDR2: MGHRA and YSYEKL. The CDR3 has 15 residues. Trimming took 4 bases from V and 9 from J; bases not matched to a gene: 11. DNA of the CDR3: TGCGCCAGCAGCCCTCCAGGGACAGGTGGTGGTGAGCAGTTCTTC. As protein: CASSPPGTGGGEQFF.

The CDR3 reads CASSLKTGELVGYTF. CDR3 in DNA: TGTGCCAGCAGCTTAAAAACAGGGGAGCTAGTGGGCTACACCTTC. The chain links TRBV5-4 to TRBJ1-2; 7 nucleotides align to TRBD1. The CDR3 has 15 residues. The germline V gene encodes CDR1 SGHNT and CDR2 YYREEE (reference sequence). The junction had 12 bases not matched to a gene; V was cut back by 2 bases and J by 8 bases.

The CDR3 DNA sequence: TGTGCCAGCAGCGTACAAGGACTAGCGGGGTACACAGATACGCAGTATTTT. Encoded protein: CASSVQGLAGYTDTQYF. This chain connects TRBV9 to TRBJ2-3; 12 bases fit TRBD2. The CDR3 is 17 residues long. Germline loops: CDR1 SGDLS, CDR2 YYNGEE. V shed 1 base and J 2 bases; nucleotides not matched to a gene: 5.

This clone was found once. The chain recombines TRBV27 with TRBJ2-6; D ambiguous. Germline-derived CDR1 and CDR2 are MNHEY and SMNVEV (reference sequence). V shed 3 bases and J shed 0 bases, with 9 bases lying between them. This CDR3 has 16 residues. In DNA form, the CDR3 reads TGTGCCAGCAGTTTCTCAATCGGCTCTGGGGCCAACGTCCTGACTTTC. Its protein product is CASSFSIGSGANVLTF.